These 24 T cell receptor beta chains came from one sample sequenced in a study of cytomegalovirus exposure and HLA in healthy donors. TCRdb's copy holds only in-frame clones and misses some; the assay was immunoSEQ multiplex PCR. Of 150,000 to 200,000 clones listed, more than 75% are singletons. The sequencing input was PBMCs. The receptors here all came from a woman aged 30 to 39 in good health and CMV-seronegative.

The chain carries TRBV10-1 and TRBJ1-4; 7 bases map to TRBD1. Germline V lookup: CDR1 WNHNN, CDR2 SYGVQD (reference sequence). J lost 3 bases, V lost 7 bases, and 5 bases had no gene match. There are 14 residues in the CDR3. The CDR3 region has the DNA TGCGCCAGCATAACCGGGACAGCTAATGAAAAACTGTTTTTT. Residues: CASITGTANEKLFF.

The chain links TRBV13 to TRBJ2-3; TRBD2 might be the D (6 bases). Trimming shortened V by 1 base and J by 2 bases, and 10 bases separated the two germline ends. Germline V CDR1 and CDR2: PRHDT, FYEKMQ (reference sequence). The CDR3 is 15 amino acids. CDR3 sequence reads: CASSLVGRFTDTQYF. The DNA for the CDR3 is TGTGCCAGCAGCTTAGTAGGGAGGTTCACAGATACGCAGTATTTT.

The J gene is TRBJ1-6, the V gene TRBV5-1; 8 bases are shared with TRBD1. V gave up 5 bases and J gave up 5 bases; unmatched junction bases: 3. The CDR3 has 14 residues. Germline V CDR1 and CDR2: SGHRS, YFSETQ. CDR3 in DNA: TGCGCCAGCAGTCAGGGGGCGGATAATTCACCCCTCCACTTT. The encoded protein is CASSQGADNSPLHF. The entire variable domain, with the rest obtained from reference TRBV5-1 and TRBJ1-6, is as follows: KAGVTQTPRYLIKTRGQQVTLSCSPISGHRSVSWYQQTPGQGLQFLFEYFSETQRNKGNFPGRFSGRQFSNSRSEMNVSTLELGDSALYLCASSQGADNSPLHFGNGTRLTVT.

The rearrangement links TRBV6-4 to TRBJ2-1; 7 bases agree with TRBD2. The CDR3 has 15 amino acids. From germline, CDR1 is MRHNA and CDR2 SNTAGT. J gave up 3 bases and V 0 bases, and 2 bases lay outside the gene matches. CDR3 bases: TGTGCCAGCAGTGACTCAACGGGGGGCTACAATGAGCAGTTCTTC. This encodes CASSDSTGGYNEQFF.

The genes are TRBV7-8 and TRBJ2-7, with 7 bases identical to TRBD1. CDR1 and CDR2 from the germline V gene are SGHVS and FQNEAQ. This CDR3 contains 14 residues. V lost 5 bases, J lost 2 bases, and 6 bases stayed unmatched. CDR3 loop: CASSKFDRAYEQYF. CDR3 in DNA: TGTGCCAGCAGCAAGTTCGACAGGGCCTACGAGCAGTACTTC.

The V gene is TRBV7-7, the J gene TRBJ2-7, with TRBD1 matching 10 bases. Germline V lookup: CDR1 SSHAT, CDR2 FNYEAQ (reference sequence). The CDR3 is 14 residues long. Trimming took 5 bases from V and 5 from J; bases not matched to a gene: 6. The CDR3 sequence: CASSPGTGDDEQYF. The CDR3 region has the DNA TGTGCCAGCAGCCCAGGGACAGGGGACGACGAGCAGTACTTC.

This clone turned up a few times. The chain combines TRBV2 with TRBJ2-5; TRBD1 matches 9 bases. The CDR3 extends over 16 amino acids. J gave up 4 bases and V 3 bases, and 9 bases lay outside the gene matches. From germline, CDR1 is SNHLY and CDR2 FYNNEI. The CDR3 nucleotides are TGTGCCAGCAGTGAGGGTTGGGGACAGGGTTCAGAGACCCAGTACTTC. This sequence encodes CASSEGWGQGSETQYF.

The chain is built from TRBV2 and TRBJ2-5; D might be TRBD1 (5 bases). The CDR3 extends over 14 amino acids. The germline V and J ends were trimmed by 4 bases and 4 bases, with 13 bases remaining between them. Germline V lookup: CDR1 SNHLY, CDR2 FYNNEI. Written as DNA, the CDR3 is TGTGCCAGCAGTGGTGTGGGGCCCTCAGAGACCCAGTACTTC. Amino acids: CASSGVGPSETQYF.

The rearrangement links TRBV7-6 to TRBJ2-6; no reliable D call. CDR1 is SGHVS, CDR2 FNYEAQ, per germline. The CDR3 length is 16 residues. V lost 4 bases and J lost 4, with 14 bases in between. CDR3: CASSSPIIQGANVLTF. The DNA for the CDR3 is TGTGCCAGCAGCTCACCAATAATACAGGGGGCCAACGTCCTGACTTTC.

The CDR3 region has the DNA TGCAGCGTTGCTCACAATGAGCAGTTCTTC. Translated: CSVAHNEQFF. V gene TRBV29-1 combines with J gene TRBJ2-1, with D unclear. Trimming cost V 4 bases and J 5 bases, with 3 bases left between them. The CDR3 is made up of 10 amino acids. CDR1 and CDR2 from the germline V gene are SQVTM and ANQGSEA.

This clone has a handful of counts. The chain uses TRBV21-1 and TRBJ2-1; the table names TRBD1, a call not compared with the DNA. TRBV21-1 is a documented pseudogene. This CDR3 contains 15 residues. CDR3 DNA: TGTGCCAGCAGCTCCCCGACAGGGGATTACAATGAGCAGTTCTTC. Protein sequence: CASSSPTGDYNEQFF.

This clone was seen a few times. The CDR3, as DNA: TGTGCCAGCAGTTCAACCTACGAGCAGTACTTC. Its translation: CASSSTYEQYF. The chain carries TRBV27 and TRBJ2-7, with no clear D. Germline V gives CDR1 MNHEY, CDR2 SMNVEV (reference sequence). Between the trimmed V and J ends, which lost 4 bases and 2 bases, there was a span of 3 bases. This CDR3 has 11 amino acids.

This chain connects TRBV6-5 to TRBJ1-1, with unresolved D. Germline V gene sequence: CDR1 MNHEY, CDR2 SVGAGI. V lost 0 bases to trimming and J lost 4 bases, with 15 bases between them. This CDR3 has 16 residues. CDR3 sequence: CASSYSIWSGTTEAFF. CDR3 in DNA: TGTGCCAGCAGTTACTCGATTTGGTCGGGTACCACTGAAGCTTTCTTT.

The CDR3 DNA is TGCAGCGTTGATGAGAGAAACTATGGCTACACCTTC. This sequence encodes CSVDERNYGYTF. The chain employs TRBV29-1 and TRBJ1-2; D is unresolved. Trimming cost V 3 bases and J 2 bases, with 7 bases left between them. Germline loops: CDR1 SQVTM, CDR2 ANQGSEA. The CDR3 loop spans 12 amino acids. The whole variable domain, remainder taken from reference TRBV29-1 and TRBJ1-2, is SAVISQKPSRDICQRGTSLTIQCQVDSQVTMMFWYRQQPGQSLTLIATANQGSEATYESGFVIDKFPISRPNLTFSTLTVSNMSPEDSSIYLCSVDERNYGYTFGSGTRLTVV.

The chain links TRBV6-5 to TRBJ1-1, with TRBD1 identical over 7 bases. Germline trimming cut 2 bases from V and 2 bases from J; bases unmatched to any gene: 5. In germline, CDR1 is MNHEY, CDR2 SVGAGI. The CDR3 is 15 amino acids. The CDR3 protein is CASSYTGTANTEAFF. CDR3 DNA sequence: TGTGCCAGCAGTTACACCGGGACAGCCAACACTGAAGCTTTCTTT.

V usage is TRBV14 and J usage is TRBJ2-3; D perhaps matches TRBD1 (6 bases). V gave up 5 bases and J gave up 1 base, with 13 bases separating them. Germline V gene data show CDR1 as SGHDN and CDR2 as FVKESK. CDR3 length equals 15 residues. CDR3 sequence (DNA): TGTGCCAGCAGCTTTAGACAGGCGGGCACAGATACGCAGTATTTT. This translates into CASSFRQAGTDTQYF.

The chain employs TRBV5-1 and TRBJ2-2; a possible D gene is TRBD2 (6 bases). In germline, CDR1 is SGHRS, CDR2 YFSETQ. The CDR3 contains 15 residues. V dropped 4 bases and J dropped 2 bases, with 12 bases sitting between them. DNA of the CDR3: TGCGCCAGCAGCGGTGGAGGGATCAACACCGGGGAGCTGTTTTTT. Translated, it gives CASSGGGINTGELFF.

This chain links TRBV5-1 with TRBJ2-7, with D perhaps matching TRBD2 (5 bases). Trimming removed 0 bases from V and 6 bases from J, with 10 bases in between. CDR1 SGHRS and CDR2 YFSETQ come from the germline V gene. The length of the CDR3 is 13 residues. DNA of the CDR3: TGCGCCAGCAGCTTGGCCGTGGGAGCCGAGCAGTACTTC. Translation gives CASSLAVGAEQYF. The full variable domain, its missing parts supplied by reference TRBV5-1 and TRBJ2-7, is KAGVTQTPRYLIKTRGQQVTLSCSPISGHRSVSWYQQTPGQGLQFLFEYFSETQRNKGNFPGRFSGRQFSNSRSEMNVSTLELGDSALYLCASSLAVGAEQYFGPGTRLTVT.

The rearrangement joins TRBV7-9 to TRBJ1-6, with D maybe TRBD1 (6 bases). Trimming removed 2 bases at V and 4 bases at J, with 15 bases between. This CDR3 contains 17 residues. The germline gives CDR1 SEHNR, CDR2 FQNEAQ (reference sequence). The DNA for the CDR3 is TGTGCCAGCAGCTTACAGGGGAGCTCCCTTTATAATTCACCCCTCCACTTT. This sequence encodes CASSLQGSSLYNSPLHF.

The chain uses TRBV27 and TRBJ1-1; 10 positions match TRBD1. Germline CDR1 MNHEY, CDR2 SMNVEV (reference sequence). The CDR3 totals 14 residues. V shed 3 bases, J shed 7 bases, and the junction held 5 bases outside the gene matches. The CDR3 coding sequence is TGTGCCAGCAGTTTGGACAGGGGGTACGATGAAGCTTTCTTT. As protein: CASSLDRGYDEAFF.

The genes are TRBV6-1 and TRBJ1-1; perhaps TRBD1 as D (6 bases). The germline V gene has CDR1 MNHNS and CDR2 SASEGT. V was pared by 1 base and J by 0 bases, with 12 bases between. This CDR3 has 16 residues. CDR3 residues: CASSEVGGAMNTEAFF. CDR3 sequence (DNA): TGTGCCAGCAGTGAAGTGGGGGGGGCCATGAACACTGAAGCTTTCTTT.

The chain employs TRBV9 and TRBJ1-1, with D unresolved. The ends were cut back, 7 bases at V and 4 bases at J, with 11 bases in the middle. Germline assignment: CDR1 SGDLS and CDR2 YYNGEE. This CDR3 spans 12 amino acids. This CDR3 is CASGLDGTEAFF. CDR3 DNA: TGTGCCAGCGGGCTCGACGGCACTGAAGCTTTCTTT. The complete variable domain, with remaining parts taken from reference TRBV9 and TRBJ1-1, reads DSGVTQTPKHLITATGQRVTLRCSPRSGDLSVYWYQQSLDQGLQFLIQYYNGEERAKGNILERFSAQQFPDLHSELNLSSLELGDSALYFCASGLDGTEAFFGQGTRLTVV.

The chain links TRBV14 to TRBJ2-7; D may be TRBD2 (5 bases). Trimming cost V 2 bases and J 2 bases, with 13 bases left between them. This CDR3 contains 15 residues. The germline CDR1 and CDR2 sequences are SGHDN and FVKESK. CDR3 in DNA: TGTGCCAGCAGCCAAAGTGGGAGTGGGCCCTACGAGCAGTACTTC. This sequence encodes CASSQSGSGPYEQYF.

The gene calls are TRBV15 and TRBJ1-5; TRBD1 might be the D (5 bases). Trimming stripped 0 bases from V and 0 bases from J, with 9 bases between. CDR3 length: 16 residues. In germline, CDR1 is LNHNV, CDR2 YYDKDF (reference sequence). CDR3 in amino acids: CATSREWGGSNQPQHF. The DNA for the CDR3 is TGTGCCACCAGCAGAGAGTGGGGCGGTAGCAATCAGCCCCAGCATTTT. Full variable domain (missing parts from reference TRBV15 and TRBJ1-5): DAMVIQNPRYQVTQFGKPVTLSCSQTLNHNVMYWYQQKSSQAPKLLFHYYDKDFNNEADTPDNFQSRRPNTSFCFLDIRSPGLGDTAMYLCATSREWGGSNQPQHFGDGTRLSIL.